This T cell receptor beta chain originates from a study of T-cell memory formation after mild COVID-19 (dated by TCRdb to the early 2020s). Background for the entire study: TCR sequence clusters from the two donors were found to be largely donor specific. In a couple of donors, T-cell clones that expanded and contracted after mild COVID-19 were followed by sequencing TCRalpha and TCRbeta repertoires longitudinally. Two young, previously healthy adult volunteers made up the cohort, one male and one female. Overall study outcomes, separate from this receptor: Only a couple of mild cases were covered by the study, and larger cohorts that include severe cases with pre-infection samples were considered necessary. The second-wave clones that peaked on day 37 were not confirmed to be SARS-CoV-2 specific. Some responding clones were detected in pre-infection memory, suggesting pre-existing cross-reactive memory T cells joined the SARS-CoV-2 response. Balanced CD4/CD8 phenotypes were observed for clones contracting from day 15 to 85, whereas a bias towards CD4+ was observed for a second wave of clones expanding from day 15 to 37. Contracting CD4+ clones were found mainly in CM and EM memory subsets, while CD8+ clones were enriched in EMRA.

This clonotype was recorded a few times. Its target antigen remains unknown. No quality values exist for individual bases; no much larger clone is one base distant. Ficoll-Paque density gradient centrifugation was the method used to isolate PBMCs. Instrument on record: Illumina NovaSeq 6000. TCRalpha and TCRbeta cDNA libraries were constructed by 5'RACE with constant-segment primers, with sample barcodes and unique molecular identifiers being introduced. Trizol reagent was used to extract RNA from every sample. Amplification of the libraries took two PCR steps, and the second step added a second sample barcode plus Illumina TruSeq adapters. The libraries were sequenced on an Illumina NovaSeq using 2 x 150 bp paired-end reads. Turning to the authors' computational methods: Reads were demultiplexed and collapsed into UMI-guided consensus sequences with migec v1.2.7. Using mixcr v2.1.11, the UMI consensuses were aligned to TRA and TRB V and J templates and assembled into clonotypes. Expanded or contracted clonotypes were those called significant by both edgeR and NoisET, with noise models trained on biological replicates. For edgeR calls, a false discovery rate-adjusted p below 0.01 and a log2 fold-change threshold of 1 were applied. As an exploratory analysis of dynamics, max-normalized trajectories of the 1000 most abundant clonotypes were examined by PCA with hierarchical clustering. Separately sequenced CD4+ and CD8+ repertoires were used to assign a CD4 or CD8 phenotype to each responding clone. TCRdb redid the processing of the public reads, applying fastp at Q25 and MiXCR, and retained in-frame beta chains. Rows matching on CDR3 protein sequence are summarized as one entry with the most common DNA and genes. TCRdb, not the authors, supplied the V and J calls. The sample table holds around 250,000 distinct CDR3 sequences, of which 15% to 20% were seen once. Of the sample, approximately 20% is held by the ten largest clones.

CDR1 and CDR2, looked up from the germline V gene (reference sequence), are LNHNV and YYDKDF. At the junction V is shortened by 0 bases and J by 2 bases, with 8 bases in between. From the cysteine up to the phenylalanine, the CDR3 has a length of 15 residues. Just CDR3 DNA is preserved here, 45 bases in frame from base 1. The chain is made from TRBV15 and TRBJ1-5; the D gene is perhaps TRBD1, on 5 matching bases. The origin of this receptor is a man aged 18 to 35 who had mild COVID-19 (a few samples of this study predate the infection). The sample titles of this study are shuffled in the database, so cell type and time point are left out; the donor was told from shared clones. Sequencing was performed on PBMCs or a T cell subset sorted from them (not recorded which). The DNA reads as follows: TGTGCCACCAGCAGAGATATGGGGGGCAATCAGCCCCAGCATTTT. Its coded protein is CATSRDMGGNQPQHF.